The 16 T cell receptor beta chains presented below share a single source sample, sequenced in a study of cytomegalovirus exposure and HLA in healthy donors. PCR employed 60 Vbeta and 13 Jbeta primers. The method was immunoSEQ multiplex PCR; TCRdb's version includes in-frame clones alone and lacks a portion of them. The data hold about 110,000 clones, with roughly 73% observed a single time. The sequencing sample was made of PBMCs. These receptors all come from a man aged 40-49 years in good health and CMV-seronegative.

This clone showed up just a few times. The V and J genes are TRBV7-9 and TRBJ1-2; 10 bases map to TRBD1. The CDR3 has 19 amino acids. V lost 1 base to trimming and J lost 4 bases; unmatched junction nucleotides: 15. Germline V lookup: CDR1 SEHNR, CDR2 FQNEAQ (reference sequence). CDR3 sequence: CASSLVGAVGGQGPYGYTF. CDR3 nucleotides: TGTGCCAGCAGCTTAGTCGGCGCGGTGGGGGGACAGGGGCCCTATGGCTACACCTTC.

CDR3 DNA: TGCGCCAGCAGTGTCCAGGGAATCACCGGGGAGCTGTTTTTT. Translating it yields CASSVQGITGELFF. The chain combines TRBV10-2 with TRBJ2-2; the D gene is possibly TRBD1 (5 bases). This CDR3 spans 14 amino acids. V was cut by 4 bases and J by 4 bases, with 10 bases left in between. Per germline, CDR1 WSHSY and CDR2 SAAADI.

V and J are TRBV10-3 and TRBJ1-2; TRBD1 might be the D (6 bases). This CDR3 has 14 residues. Germline-derived CDR1 and CDR2 are ENHRY and SYGVKD. Trimming removed 4 bases from V and 5 bases from J, with 14 bases in between. The CDR3 reads CAISAASGQYGYTF. In DNA, the CDR3 is TGTGCCATCAGTGCCGCCTCGGGACAATATGGCTACACCTTC.

This clone was seen once. V usage is TRBV5-1 and J usage is TRBJ2-5, with D tentatively TRBD2 (5 bases). The better agreement between TRBJ2-7 and the DNA end casts doubt on the J call. The CDR3 loop spans 15 amino acids. Per the germline V gene, CDR1 is SGHRS and CDR2 is YFSETQ. CDR3 sequence: CASSYGNSDRYEQYF. The CDR3, as DNA: TGCGCCAGCAGCTACGGGAACAGCGACCGCTACGAGCAGTACTTC.

V usage is TRBV14 and J usage is TRBJ1-1; 8 bases fit TRBD1. The ends lost 6 bases at V and 1 base at J; junction bases unmatched: 7. This CDR3 spans 15 amino acids. Germline V CDR1 and CDR2: SGHDN, FVKESK. The CDR3 DNA follows: TGTGCCAGCAGGCCGGGACAGGCAGCGAACACTGAAGCTTTCTTT. This translates into CASRPGQAANTEAFF.

V is TRBV21-1 and J is TRBJ2-1; TRBD2 is the table's D call, not checked against the DNA. TRBV21-1 is a pseudogene segment. The CDR3 has 14 amino acids. The CDR3: CASSKSTRVYEQFF. The CDR3, as DNA: TGTGCCAGCAGCAAAAGCACTAGGGTCTATGAGCAGTTCTTC.

This clone was observed a handful of times. The V gene is TRBV5-6, the J gene TRBJ2-3, with unresolved D. CDR3 length: 14 amino acids. Germline CDR1 and CDR2: SGHDT and YYEEEE. V was shortened by 0 bases and J by 2 bases, with 7 bases between the two germline ends. Here the CDR3 DNA reads TGTGCCAGCAGCTTGGGTATATACACAGATACGCAGTATTTT. Encoded protein: CASSLGIYTDTQYF.

The genes are TRBV7-9 and TRBJ2-1; TRBD2 aligns across 13 bases. This CDR3 is 15 amino acids long. V shed 5 bases, J shed 5 bases, and the junction held 3 bases outside the gene matches. Germline lookup yields CDR1 SEHNR and CDR2 FQNEAQ (reference sequence). The chain's CDR3 is CASSPGTSGDNEQFF. In nucleotides, the CDR3 is TGTGCCAGCAGCCCCGGGACTAGCGGGGACAATGAGCAGTTCTTC. The full variable domain, completed using reference TRBV7-9 and TRBJ2-1, is DTGVSQNPRHKITKRGQNVTFRCDPISEHNRLYWYRQTLGQGPEFLTYFQNEAQLEKSRLLSDRFSAERPKGSFSTLEIQRTEQGDSAMYLCASSPGTSGDNEQFFGPGTRLTVL.

The chain uses TRBV4-1 and TRBJ2-5, with TRBD2 as a possible D gene (5 bases). Trimming removed 0 bases at V and 4 bases at J, with 9 bases between. Germline assignment: CDR1 MGHRA and CDR2 YSYEKL. The length of the CDR3 is 14 residues. For the CDR3, the DNA is TGCGCCAGCAGCCAAGAACCGGGGTCAGAGACCCAGTACTTC. Its translation is CASSQEPGSETQYF.

The chain recombines TRBV28 with TRBJ1-6; TRBD1 might be the D (6 bases). The CDR3 sequence is 16 residues long. Germline lookup yields CDR1 MDHEN and CDR2 SYDVKM. Trimming pared 5 bases from V and 9 bases from J, leaving 20 bases between. The CDR3: CASSAQGRGGASPLHF. The CDR3 coding sequence is TGTGCCAGCAGTGCCCAGGGGCGCGGAGGAGCTTCACCCCTCCACTTT.

The chain has TRBV5-4 and TRBJ1-1, with D possibly matching TRBD1 (5 bases). Germline V gene sequence: CDR1 SGHNT, CDR2 YYREEE (reference sequence). V was clipped by 4 bases and J by 10 bases, with 17 bases between them. The CDR3 length is 13 residues. In DNA, the CDR3 is TGTGCCAGCAGCGCGCGGGGACCCGACGGAGCTTTCTTT. It specifies CASSARGPDGAFF.

The chain carries TRBV7-9 and TRBJ2-1; D is unresolved. Trimming took 7 bases from V and 7 from J, leaving 14 bases between them. The germline gives CDR1 SEHNR, CDR2 FQNEAQ (reference sequence). This CDR3 is 13 amino acids long. The DNA for the CDR3 is TGTGCCAGCACCCCCCTAGGTGGAAATGAGCAGTTCTTC. Its protein is CASTPLGGNEQFF.

The chain carries TRBV10-1 and TRBJ2-2; no definite D call. The germline CDR1 and CDR2 sequences are WNHNN and SYGVQD (reference sequence). The CDR3 loop spans 14 amino acids. Trimming removed 2 bases from V and 4 bases from J, with 8 bases in between. For the CDR3, the DNA is TGCGCCAGCAGTGAGCGGAGACTCACCGGGGAGCTGTTTTTT. As protein: CASSERRLTGELFF.

There are a few counts of this clone. The chain recombines TRBV6-1 with TRBJ2-1, with TRBD2 as a possible D gene (6 bases). The CDR3 extends over 15 amino acids. Germline V gives CDR1 MNHNS, CDR2 SASEGT. Trimming shortened V by 6 bases and J by 10 bases, and 22 bases separated the two germline ends. CDR3 amino acids: CASSQLAPGKLEQFF. In nucleotides, the CDR3 is TGTGCCAGCAGCCAACTAGCTCCGGGGAAGTTGGAGCAGTTCTTC.

This clone was detected only once. The V and J genes are TRBV2 and TRBJ1-4; D not resolved. There are 15 residues in the CDR3. The germline V gene encodes CDR1 SNHLY and CDR2 FYNNEI. V gave up 2 bases and J gave up 1 base, with 8 bases separating them. CDR3 coding DNA: TGTGCCAGCAGTGAATCGGTGCAAACTAATGAAAAACTGTTTTTT. It encodes CASSESVQTNEKLFF.

V and J are TRBV27 and TRBJ2-7; D call uncertain. V lost 5 bases, J lost 2 bases, and 16 bases lay in between. The CDR3 is 15 amino acids. CDR1 and CDR2 (germline): MNHEY, SMNVEV (reference sequence). In nucleotides, the CDR3 is TGTGCCAGCAGTCCAAGCCCTTTCTACCCCTACGAGCAGTACTTC. Its protein is CASSPSPFYPYEQYF.